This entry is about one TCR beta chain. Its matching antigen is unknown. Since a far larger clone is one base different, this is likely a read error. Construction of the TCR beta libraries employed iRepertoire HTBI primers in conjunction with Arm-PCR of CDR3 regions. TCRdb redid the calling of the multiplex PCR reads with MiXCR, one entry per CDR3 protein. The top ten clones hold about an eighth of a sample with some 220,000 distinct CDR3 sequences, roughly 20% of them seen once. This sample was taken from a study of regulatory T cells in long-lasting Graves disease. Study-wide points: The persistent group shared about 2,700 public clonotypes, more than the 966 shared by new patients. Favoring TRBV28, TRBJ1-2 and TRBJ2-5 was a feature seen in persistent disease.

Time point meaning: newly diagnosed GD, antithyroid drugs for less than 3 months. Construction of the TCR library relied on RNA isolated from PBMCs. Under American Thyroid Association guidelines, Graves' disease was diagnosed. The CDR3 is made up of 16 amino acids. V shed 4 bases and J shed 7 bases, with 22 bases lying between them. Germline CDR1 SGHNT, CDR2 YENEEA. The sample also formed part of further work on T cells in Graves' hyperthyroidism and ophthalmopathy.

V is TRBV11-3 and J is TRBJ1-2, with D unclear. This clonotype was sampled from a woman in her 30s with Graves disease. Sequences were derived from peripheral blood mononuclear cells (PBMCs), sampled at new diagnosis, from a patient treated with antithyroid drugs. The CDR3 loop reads CASSSLRGTPGGGYTF. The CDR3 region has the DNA TGTGCCAGCAGCTCCCTCCGCGGCACCCCCGGAGGTGGCTACACCTTC.